Listed below are T cell receptor beta chains from one sample, sequenced in a study of regulatory T cells. Sequencing was performed with immunoSEQ multiplex PCR; in TCRdb, only in-frame clones are kept and a portion is missing. In the table there are 25,000 to 40,000 clones, 93% of which are singletons. Sequencing was carried out using conventional CD4+ T cells sorted from blood. The receptor set was obtained from a child aged 2-15 years with CD3G deficiency. CDR3s leave out the opening cysteine and the closing phenylalanine or tryptophan.

v_gene: TRBV28; j_gene: TRBJ1-2; CDR3aa: ASSLHQGNNYGYT
v_gene: TRBV28; j_gene: TRBJ1-1; CDR3aa: ASSQDRDTEAF
v_gene: TRBV5-1; j_gene: TRBJ2-5; CDR3aa: ASSLGEASETQY
v_gene: TRBV28; j_gene: TRBJ2-1; CDR3aa: ASGGLSSYNEQF
v_gene: TRBV28; j_gene: TRBJ1-2; CDR3aa: ASSLRGHGYT
v_gene: TRBV18; j_gene: TRBJ1-2; CDR3aa: ASSADGNYGYT
v_gene: TRBV28; j_gene: TRBJ2-7; CDR3aa: ASSLLRQTPYEQY
v_gene: TRBV28; j_gene: TRBJ1-4; CDR3aa: ASSSQGTNEKLF
v_gene: TRBV5-1; j_gene: TRBJ1-1; CDR3aa: ASSPGTRGGEAF
v_gene: TRBV28; j_gene: TRBJ2-7; CDR3aa: ASSEGWANYEQY
v_gene: TRBV5-1; j_gene: TRBJ2-5; CDR3aa: ASSRGTGQETQY
v_gene: TRBV28; j_gene: TRBJ1-1; CDR3aa: ASSTTTGGTEAF
v_gene: TRBV28; j_gene: TRBJ2-6; CDR3aa: ASRRSGAGANVLT
v_gene: TRBV28; j_gene: TRBJ2-5; CDR3aa: ASSGPRVSGGETQY
v_gene: TRBV28; j_gene: TRBJ1-5; CDR3aa: ASSYLGQGHQPQH
v_gene: TRBV28; j_gene: TRBJ2-1; CDR3aa: ASSLGSNEQF
v_gene: TRBV28; j_gene: TRBJ2-1; CDR3aa: ASSLGGANEQF
v_gene: TRBV6-1; j_gene: TRBJ2-7; CDR3aa: ASSTGGGGYEQY
v_gene: TRBV5-1; j_gene: TRBJ2-5; CDR3aa: ASSSMTSGAGETQY
v_gene: TRBV28; j_gene: TRBJ1-5; CDR3aa: ASSSPEEGGHQPQH
v_gene: TRBV10-3; j_gene: TRBJ2-7; CDR3aa: AISDAQRGKFEQY
v_gene: TRBV4-1; j_gene: TRBJ2-3; CDR3aa: ASSQDWSRGSDTQY
v_gene: TRBV28; j_gene: TRBJ2-7; CDR3aa: ASSLTGLNEQY
v_gene: TRBV28; j_gene: TRBJ2-5; CDR3aa: ASSSRRTGTETQY